Described below is a single T cell receptor beta chain sequence and its context. Antigen: not known. J gave up 4 bases and V 6 bases, and 2 bases lay outside the gene matches. Looked up from germline, CDR1 is MNHEY and CDR2 is SVGAGI. The CDR3 extends over 13 amino acids. The data were produced by immunoSEQ multiplex PCR, yet TCRdb's version contains in-frame clones alone and is incomplete. Altogether around 94,000 clones are present, roughly 84% being singletons, with the ten largest covering 15% to 20%. The sample belongs to a study of T cell responses to AZD1222 COVID-19 vaccine. Study-wide results and limits: Spike-specific TCR breadth and depth rose after two AZD1222 doses. There were vaccine-associated CD4 TCRs across spike, dominant at 160-218 and 743-854. Reports indicate that nearly half of spike-specific TCRs are directed at unmutated variant regions. AZD1222 recipients seropositive at baseline numbered only 5 to 7.

This TCR was recovered from an adult in good health. The sample in question was peripheral blood, obtained on day 0 of AZD1222 vaccination. V usage is TRBV6-5 and J usage is TRBJ2-7; 11 bases match TRBD1. In DNA, the CDR3 is TGTGCCAGCAGAGGGACAGGGGGATACGAGCAGTACTTC. Protein product: CASRGTGGYEQYF.